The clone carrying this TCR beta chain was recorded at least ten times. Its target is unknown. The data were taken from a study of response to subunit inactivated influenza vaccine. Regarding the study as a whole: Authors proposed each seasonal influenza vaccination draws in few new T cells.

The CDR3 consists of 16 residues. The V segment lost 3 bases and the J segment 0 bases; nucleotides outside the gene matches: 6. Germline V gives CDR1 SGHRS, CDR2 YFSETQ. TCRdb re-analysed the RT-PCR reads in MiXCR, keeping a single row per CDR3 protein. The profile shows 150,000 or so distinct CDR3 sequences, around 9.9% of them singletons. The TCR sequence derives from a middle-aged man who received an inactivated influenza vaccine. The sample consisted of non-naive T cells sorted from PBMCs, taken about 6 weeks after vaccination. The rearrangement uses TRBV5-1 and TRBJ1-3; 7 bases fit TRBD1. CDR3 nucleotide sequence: TGCGCCAGCAGCTCAACAGGGGCCAGCTCTGGAAACACCATATATTTT. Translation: CASSSTGASSGNTIYF.